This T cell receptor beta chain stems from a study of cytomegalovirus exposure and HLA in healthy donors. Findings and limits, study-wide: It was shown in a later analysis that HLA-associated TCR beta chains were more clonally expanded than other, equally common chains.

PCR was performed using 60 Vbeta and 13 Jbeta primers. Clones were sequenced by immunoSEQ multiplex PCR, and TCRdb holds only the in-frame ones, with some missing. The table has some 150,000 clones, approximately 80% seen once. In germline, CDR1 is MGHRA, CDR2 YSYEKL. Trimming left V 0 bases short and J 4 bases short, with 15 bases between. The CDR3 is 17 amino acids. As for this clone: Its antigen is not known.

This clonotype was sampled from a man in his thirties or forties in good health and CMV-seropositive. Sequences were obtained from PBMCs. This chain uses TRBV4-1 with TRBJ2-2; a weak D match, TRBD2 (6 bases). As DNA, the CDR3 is TGCGCCAGCAGCCAAGACCGGGACTTTAAGGGCACCGGGGAGCTGTTTTTT. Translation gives CASSQDRDFKGTGELFF.